The sequence of this T cell receptor (beta chain) was determined in a study of control samples from healthy donors and cancer patients. Germline CDR1 and CDR2: SGHRS and YFSETQ. After removal of 5 bases from V and 6 bases from J, the junction contained 7 bases not matched to a gene. There are 14 residues in the CDR3. Generated by immunoSEQ multiplex PCR, the TCRdb table keeps only in-frame clones and is missing some. The table lists more than 60,000 clones, 89% of them singletons. Sequencing was carried out using PBMCs. The sequence derives from a woman aged 50 to 60 with colorectal cancer. This chain links TRBV5-1 with TRBJ2-2; 7 bases are shared with TRBD2. CDR3 in DNA: TGCGCCAGCAGTGCGGGGGAGATCGCCGGGGAGCTGTTTTTT. Its protein product is CASSAGEIAGELFF.